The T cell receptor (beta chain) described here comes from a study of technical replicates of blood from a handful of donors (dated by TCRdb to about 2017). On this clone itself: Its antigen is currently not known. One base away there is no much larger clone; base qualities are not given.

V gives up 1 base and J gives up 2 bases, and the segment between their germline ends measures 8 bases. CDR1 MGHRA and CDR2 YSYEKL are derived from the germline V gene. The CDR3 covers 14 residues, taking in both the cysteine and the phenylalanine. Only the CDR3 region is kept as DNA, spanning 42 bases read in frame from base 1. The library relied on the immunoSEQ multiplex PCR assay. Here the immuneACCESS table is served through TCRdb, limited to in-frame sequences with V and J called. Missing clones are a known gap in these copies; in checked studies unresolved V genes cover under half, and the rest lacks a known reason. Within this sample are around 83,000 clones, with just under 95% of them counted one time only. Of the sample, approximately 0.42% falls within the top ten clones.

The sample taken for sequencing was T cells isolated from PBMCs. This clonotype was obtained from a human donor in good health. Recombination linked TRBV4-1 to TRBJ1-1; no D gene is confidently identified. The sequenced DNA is TGCGCCAGCAGCCAAGGCCCGGGAAACACTGAAGCTTTCTTT. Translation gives CASSQGPGNTEAFF.